This TCR beta chain comes out of a study of brain T cells in children with intractable seizures. At least one anti-epileptic drug was given before surgery. Using immunoSEQ multiplex PCR, the repertoire was profiled, and TCRdb retains in-frame clones only, with some absent. Of approximately 60,000 clones detected, around 96% appear once; the ten largest clones hold 0.38%. The TCR was taken from a boy in the first two years of life with focal cortical dysplasia and intractable seizures. The sequencing used peripheral blood, collected at surgery.

This CDR3 reads CASSQGLAGDSYEQYF. The CDR3 DNA is TGTGCCAGCAGCCAAGGACTAGCGGGAGATTCCTACGAGCAGTACTTC. This chain connects TRBV7-9 to TRBJ2-7, with TRBD2 matching over 13 bases. Germline assignment: CDR1 SEHNR and CDR2 FQNEAQ (reference sequence). The CDR3 is 16 amino acids. The J segment lost 1 base and the V segment lost 5 bases, leaving 5 bases of the junction unmatched.